The clone carrying this T cell receptor beta chain was seen a handful of times. What it binds is not known. Primers for the PCR totalled 60 Vbeta and 13 Jbeta. TCRdb's table, derived via immunoSEQ multiplex PCR, lists solely in-frame clones and lacks some. Of 130,000 or so clones listed, over 60% are singletons. These data originate in a study of cytomegalovirus exposure and HLA in healthy donors. Turning to the study itself: There were about 85 million unique TCRs (from HLA-typed donors) in an early data release.

Germline V lookup: CDR1 SGHRS, CDR2 YFSETQ. Trimming cost V 1 base and J 0 bases; bases outside gene matches: 8. CDR3 length: 17 amino acids. Those who donated were healthy bone marrow donors. Study findings and constraints: TCR beta V- and J-gene trimming was later associated with a missense DCLRE1C variant.

The rearrangement joins TRBV5-1 to TRBJ2-3, with TRBD1 matching 7 bases. This receptor was identified in a woman aged 55-70 years in good health and CMV-seronegative. The sequenced sample was PBMCs. The CDR3 region is CASSLNFRGSSTDTQYF. CDR3 DNA: TGCGCCAGCAGCTTGAATTTCAGGGGGTCTAGCACAGATACGCAGTATTTT.